This record looks at one T cell receptor beta chain sequence and its context. Sequencing was performed with immunoSEQ multiplex PCR; in TCRdb, only in-frame clones are kept and a portion is missing. The data hold 200,000 or so clones, with around four fifths observed a single time. The sample comes from a study of blood T cell repertoires in COVID-19. Germline CDR1 is LGHDT and CDR2 is YNNKEL (reference sequence). CDR3 size: 14 residues. J was trimmed by 2 bases and V by 4 bases; bases with no gene match: 4. The chain combines TRBV3-1 (or the pseudogene TRBV3-2) with TRBJ1-2, with 7 bases aligning to TRBD1. Input material: peripheral blood. This TCR was recovered from a man aged 60 to 69 with COVID-19, enrolled during active disease. The CDR3 sequence: CASSPGTVNYGYTF. The CDR3 DNA sequence: TGTGCCAGCAGCCCCGGGACAGTCAACTATGGCTACACCTTC.